This T cell receptor (beta chain) comes out of a study of cytomegalovirus exposure and HLA in healthy donors. PCR employed 60 Vbeta and 13 Jbeta primers. Measured with immunoSEQ multiplex PCR; TCRdb has only the in-frame clones, and not every one. The table shows under 200,000 clones, with about 80% occurring only once. Germline CDR1 is MGHRA and CDR2 is YSYEKL. The CDR3 loop spans 15 amino acids. With 1 base removed from V and 3 bases from J, the gap between germline ends came to 10 bases. On this clone: The antigen is unknown.

Study conclusions and caveats: The study designated 150 or so TCR beta chains cytomegalovirus-associated. Using a false discovery rate of 0.05, a later analysis showed that approximately 17,000 TCR beta sequences were associated with HLA alleles. One cluster of highly shared sequence variants probably arose as a sequencing artifact. Several of the most significant clusters appeared linked to common viral pathogens, based on a later analysis.

Sequenced sample: PBMCs. The chain employs TRBV4-1 and TRBJ1-5; D remains unclear. This receptor was taken from a young man in good health and CMV-seronegative. Here the CDR3 reads CASSQVHRYNQPQHF. The CDR3 DNA is TGCGCCAGCAGCCAAGTTCACAGATACAATCAGCCCCAGCATTTT.